This T cell receptor beta chain was observed in a study of post-analysis software for immune sequencing data. Regarding the study as a whole: Under the F measure, samples that were prepared in one batch clustered strongly together. There were five or six TRBV segments more frequent in patients than controls, and TRBV5-6, TRBV5-1 and TRBV20-1 were among them.

Concerning this clonotype itself: Its cognate antigen is unknown.

Prepared TCR beta cDNA libraries contained unique molecular identifiers. TCRdb ran MiXCR on the PCR reads and lists one entry per CDR3 protein. The sample has hundreds of thousands of distinct CDR3 sequences, about 44% seen once. Germline V gives CDR1 MNHEY, CDR2 SMNVEV (reference sequence). V dropped 5 bases and J dropped 4 bases, with 11 bases sitting between them. The CDR3 is 13 amino acids. Material for sequencing was blood. The J gene is TRBJ1-1, the V gene TRBV27; D is undetermined. This receptor was taken from a girl aged 10 to 17 with multiple sclerosis. For the CDR3, the DNA is TGTGCCAGCAGTCTATGGGGTACCACTGAAGCTTTCTTT. Its protein is CASSLWGTTEAFF.